The T cell receptor beta chain under discussion was sequenced for a study of blood T cells in healthy people across ages. Overall study findings and caveats: Researchers said unsorted PBMCs prevented a conclusive naive versus antigen-experienced comparison.

Whenever a sample was processed, at least 6.5 million PBMCs were isolated. This clonotype was seen ten or more times. The target antigen is unknown. The length of the CDR3 is 14 residues. Trimming stripped 1 base from V and 3 bases from J, with 13 bases between. Germline CDR1 is SQVTM and CDR2 is ANQGSEA. Together with a sample-barcoded 5' primer, a J-beta primer mix was included in a second PCR lasting roughly 6 to 12 cycles. Sequencing yielded, for each sample, at least 3 million paired-end reads carrying CDR3. TCRdb reanalysed the 5' RACE reads using MiXCR and keeps one entry per CDR3 protein. This sample has around 970,000 distinct CDR3 sequences, with roughly 51% found just once.

The TCR comes from a woman aged 60-75 years in good health. The rearrangement uses TRBV29-1 and TRBJ2-7; possible D gene TRBD2, 5 bases. Material for sequencing was blood. The CDR3 DNA reads as TGCAGCGTTGAAGCCGCAGGAGGCGGCTACGAGCAGTACTTC. This encodes CSVEAAGGGYEQYF.